These 25 T cell receptor beta chains were sequenced from one sample in a study of blood T cells in healthy people across ages (dated by TCRdb to between 2014 and 2017). The method behind the library was 5' RACE. TCRdb names Illumina HiSeq 2500 as the instrument used. A second PCR of about 6 to 11 cycles was performed with a sample-barcoded 5' primer and a J-beta primer mix. The public sequencing data were trimmed at Q25 with fastp and processed into clonotypes with MiXCR by TCRdb, which kept only in-frame beta chains. Identical CDR3 proteins give one entry, which carries the most common genes and DNA. This sample has about 640,000 distinct CDR3 sequences in its table, and roughly 58% of those were observed once. The ten largest clones take up 30% to 40% of the sample. The sequencing input was blood. These receptors all come from a man aged 55-75 years in good health.

The rearrangement links TRBV20-1 to TRBJ2-3; D uncertain. The V end was cut by 2 bases, the J end by 1 base, with 7 bases between. Per germline, CDR1 DFQATT and CDR2 SNEGSKA (reference sequence). The CDR3 length is 13 residues. CDR3 sequence: CSARPTGTDTQYF. CDR3 DNA: TGCAGTGCTAGACCTACAGGCACAGATACGCAGTATTTT.

As concerns this clonotype: The junction departs from germline at one end; a sequencing error may be responsible. J is TRBJ2-5 and V is TRBV5-1; TRBD2 agrees at 8 bases. Germline-derived CDR1 and CDR2 are SGHRS and YFSETQ. CDR3 length: 15 amino acids. The DNA for the CDR3 is TGCGCCGGCAGCTTGAGCGGGGGCCCTCAAGAGACCCAGTACTTC. This encodes CAGSLSGGPQETQYF.

The chain employs TRBV7-9 and TRBJ2-7; D is perhaps TRBD1 (6 bases). The germline CDR1 and CDR2 sequences are SEHNR and FQNEAQ (reference sequence). The V and J ends lost 5 bases and 3 bases respectively, with 17 bases between them. The length of the CDR3 is 15 residues. CDR3 in DNA: TGTGCCAGCAGCCCACGGGACACCCTAGGCTACGAGCAGTACTTC. Its protein product is CASSPRDTLGYEQYF.

In its sample, this clonotype was seen a few times. This chain connects TRBV20-1 to TRBJ2-7; D gene ambiguous. In germline, CDR1 is DFQATT, CDR2 SNEGSKA (reference sequence). The V and J ends lost 2 bases and 4 bases respectively, with 12 bases between them. This CDR3 has 13 residues. In nucleotides, the CDR3 is TGCAGTGCTAGAATTCATGACACATACGAGCAGTACTTC. Its translation is CSARIHDTYEQYF.

A few counts support this clonotype. The V gene is TRBV27, the J gene TRBJ2-7, with TRBD1 matching over 10 bases. This CDR3 is 14 amino acids long. V was pared by 4 bases and J by 4 bases, with 4 bases of the junction left unmatched. The germline V gene has CDR1 MNHEY and CDR2 SMNVEV (reference sequence). DNA for the CDR3: TGTGCCAGCAGTTCCCGACAGGGGGCTTACGAGCAGTACTTC. Amino acids: CASSSRQGAYEQYF.

Only a few counts were recorded for this clonotype. This chain joins TRBV2 and TRBJ2-7, with no clear D. V was trimmed by 4 bases and J by 0 bases, leaving 13 bases between them. Germline values: CDR1 SNHLY, CDR2 FYNNEI. This CDR3 has 15 amino acids. CDR3 sequence: CASSGASGGSYEQYF. DNA of the CDR3: TGTGCCAGCAGTGGCGCGTCGGGCGGCTCCTACGAGCAGTACTTC.

The chain links TRBV5-1 to TRBJ2-5; D is uncertain. Trimming took 6 bases from V and 7 from J, leaving 19 bases between them. This CDR3 contains 14 residues. Germline V gives CDR1 SGHRS, CDR2 YFSETQ. CDR3 DNA sequence: TGCGCCAGCACCCTAGACACTGCCGAGCGGACCCAGTACTTC. Its translation: CASTLDTAERTQYF. Supplemented by reference TRBV5-1 and TRBJ2-5, the full variable domain reads KAGVTQTPRYLIKTRGQQVTLSCSPISGHRSVSWYQQTPGQGLQFLFEYFSETQRNKGNFPGRFSGRQFSNSRSEMNVSTLELGDSALYLCASTLDTAERTQYFGPGTRLLVL.

The gene calls are TRBV27 and TRBJ2-3; D is tentatively TRBD1 or TRBD2 (6 bases each). The CDR3 totals 16 residues. V lost 6 bases and J 4 bases, leaving 20 bases between the germline ends. Germline CDR1 reads MNHEY; CDR2 reads SMNVEV (reference sequence). CDR3 sequence reads: CASSRRGTSAPDTQYF. CDR3 nucleotide sequence: TGTGCCAGCAGCCGAAGGGGGACTTCCGCCCCAGATACGCAGTATTTT.

The chain employs TRBV4-2 and TRBJ2-1; D is uncertain. The CDR3 contains 15 residues. Germline CDR1 LGHNA, CDR2 YNFKEQ. V was shortened by 0 bases and J by 4 bases, with 10 bases between the two germline ends. The CDR3 spells CASSQDVLEYNEQFF. CDR3 sequence (DNA): TGTGCCAGCAGCCAAGACGTACTGGAGTACAATGAGCAGTTCTTC.

This clonotype was seen a few times. The gene calls are TRBV29-1 and TRBJ1-2, with D possibly TRBD1 on 6 matching bases. The CDR3 loop spans 12 amino acids. The V end was cut by 7 bases, the J end by 3 bases, with 12 bases between. Germline CDR1 SQVTM, CDR2 ANQGSEA. CDR3 DNA sequence: TGCAGCGCCGGGGGCAGCGACTATGGCTACACCTTC. Its translation: CSAGGSDYGYTF.

V and J are TRBV20-1 and TRBJ2-1; a weak D match, TRBD2 (5 bases). CDR3 length: 14 amino acids. Germline values: CDR1 DFQATT, CDR2 SNEGSKA (reference sequence). Trimming stripped 6 bases from V and 7 bases from J, with 19 bases between. The CDR3 bases are TGCAGTGCCCAGTCCGGGGTCAACGGGAATGAGCAGTTCTTC. Residues: CSAQSGVNGNEQFF.

This clonotype was seen only once. Possible read error: a much larger clone is one base away. J is TRBJ1-2 and V is TRBV7-2; weak D call: TRBD1 (6 bases). The V and J ends lost 2 bases and 5 bases respectively, with 18 bases between them. CDR1 is SGHTA and CDR2 is FQGNSA in the germline V gene. CDR3 length: 16 residues. CDR3: CTSSLLEGTPTYGYTF. DNA of the CDR3: TGTACCAGCAGCTTATTAGAAGGGACACCTACATATGGCTACACCTTC. The entire variable domain, with the rest obtained from reference TRBV7-2 and TRBJ1-2, is as follows: GAGVSQSPSNKVTEKGKDVELRCDPISGHTALYWYRQSLGQGLEFLIYFQGNSAPDKSGLPSDRFSAERTGGSVSTLTIQRTQQEDSAVYLCTSSLLEGTPTYGYTFGSGTRLTVV.

The J gene is TRBJ2-1, the V gene TRBV6-5; 7 bases fit TRBD2. This CDR3 comprises 18 residues. J was trimmed by 0 bases and V by 0 bases; bases with no gene match: 8. The germline V gene encodes CDR1 MNHEY and CDR2 SVGAGI. CDR3 in amino acids: CASSYSPSGVSSYNEQFF. The CDR3, as DNA: TGTGCCAGCAGTTACTCCCCCAGCGGGGTAAGCTCCTACAATGAGCAGTTCTTC.

The chain is built from TRBV20-1 and TRBJ1-2; TRBD1 aligns across 9 bases. The junction had 13 bases not matched to a gene; V was cut back by 5 bases and J by 0 bases. This CDR3 is built from 17 residues. Germline CDR1 and CDR2: DFQATT and SNEGSKA (reference sequence). This CDR3 is CSAVSSGQGTANYGYTF. For the CDR3, the DNA is TGCAGTGCTGTATCCTCTGGACAGGGGACCGCTAACTATGGCTACACCTTC.

This chain uses TRBV6-1 with TRBJ2-4; perhaps TRBD2 as D (7 bases). The J call may be wrong; the DNA end is better matched by TRBJ2-7. Germline assignment: CDR1 MNHNS and CDR2 SASEGT. This CDR3 comprises 15 residues. CDR3 DNA sequence: TGTGCCAGCAGGGGAGGGGGATTCAATGGGTACGAGCAGTACTTC. Its protein is CASRGGGFNGYEQYF.

The rearrangement joins TRBV20-1 to TRBJ1-1, with 8 bases fitting TRBD1. This CDR3 spans 13 amino acids. Per the germline V gene, CDR1 is DFQATT and CDR2 is SNEGSKA (reference sequence). V shed 3 bases, J shed 4 bases, and the junction held 4 bases outside the gene matches. In DNA, the CDR3 is TGCAGTGCTAGGACAGGGGATGTCACTGAAGCTTTCTTT. Protein sequence: CSARTGDVTEAFF.

The chain couples TRBV20-1 to TRBJ1-2; 10 bases fit TRBD1. Germline V gene sequence: CDR1 DFQATT, CDR2 SNEGSKA (reference sequence). CDR3 length equals 14 residues. As DNA, the CDR3 is TGCAGCTCACCCGACAGGGGGCGAGGTCAGGGCTACACCTTC. Amino acids: CSSPDRGRGQGYTF.

This chain uses TRBV29-1 with TRBJ2-5; 8 bases are shared with TRBD2. The CDR3 contains 14 residues. Germline V lookup: CDR1 SQVTM, CDR2 ANQGSEA. Trimming removed 7 bases from V and 5 bases from J; junction bases left unmatched: 12. The CDR3, as DNA: TGCAGCGCCGATAGCGGGGTAGGAGGGGAGACCCAGTACTTC. The encoded protein is CSADSGVGGETQYF.

The chain has TRBV11-2 and TRBJ2-5; tentative D call: TRBD2 (6 bases). The germline CDR1 and CDR2 sequences are SGHAT and FQNNGV. The V end lost 5 bases, the J end lost 9 bases, and 25 bases lay between the germline ends. CDR3 length: 16 amino acids. The CDR3 sequence: CASSPIPGTEPGAQYF. The CDR3 DNA reads TGTGCCAGCAGCCCCATCCCCGGGACCGAACCGGGGGCCCAGTACTTC. The whole variable domain, remainder taken from reference TRBV11-2 and TRBJ2-5, is EAGVAQSPRYKIIEKRQSVAFWCNPISGHATLYWYQQILGQGPKLLIQFQNNGVVDDSQLPKDRFSAERLKGVDSTLKIQPAKLEDSAVYLCASSPIPGTEPGAQYFGPGTRLLVL.

The chain links TRBV15 to TRBJ2-5; tentative D call: TRBD1 (6 bases). The DNA end is a closer match to TRBJ2-7, so the J assignment may be wrong. CDR1 is LNHNV and CDR2 is YYDKDF in the germline V gene (reference sequence). The length of the CDR3 is 14 residues. CDR3 amino acids: CATSRVRGGNEQYF. CDR3 bases: TGTGCCACCAGCAGAGTCAGGGGTGGCAACGAGCAGTACTTC.

CDR3 loop: CASSRRTGPELEAFF. As DNA, the CDR3 is TGTGCCAGCAGTCGAAGGACAGGTCCCGAACTTGAAGCTTTCTTT. The V call is TRBV6-1, the J call TRBJ1-1; TRBD1 matches at 7 bases. The ends lost 5 bases at V and 7 bases at J; junction bases unmatched: 13. Germline V gene data show CDR1 as MNHNS and CDR2 as SASEGT. The CDR3 extends over 15 amino acids.

The chain links TRBV7-2 to TRBJ2-3, with 10 bases that match TRBD2. The CDR3 is 14 amino acids. The germline V gene encodes CDR1 SGHTA and CDR2 FQGNSA. The J segment lost 4 bases and the V segment lost 8 bases, leaving 6 bases of the junction unmatched. The CDR3 DNA follows: TGTGCCAGCGGCGGGCTAGCGGGGGCAGATACGCAGTATTTT. Translation: CASGGLAGADTQYF.

V gene TRBV5-1 combines with J gene TRBJ1-1; tentative D call: TRBD1 (6 bases). CDR1 SGHRS and CDR2 YFSETQ come from the germline V gene. Trimming pared 0 bases from V and 5 bases from J, leaving 17 bases between. The CDR3 spans 16 residues. As DNA, the CDR3 is TGCGCCAGCAGCTTGGGGACCGGGCCCCAGGGGACTGAAGCTTTCTTT. It specifies CASSLGTGPQGTEAFF.

The chain recombines TRBV4-2 with TRBJ2-1; 7 positions match TRBD2. Germline V gene data show CDR1 as LGHNA and CDR2 as YNFKEQ. CDR3 length: 13 amino acids. The V gene end was trimmed by 7 bases and the J gene end by 7 bases; junction bases not matched to a gene: 7. The DNA of the CDR3 is TGTGCCAGCAAAAGGGCGGGGGTTAATGAGCAGTTCTTC. Amino acid sequence: CASKRAGVNEQFF.

This chain uses TRBV27 with TRBJ1-6, with D possibly TRBD1 on 5 matching bases. CDR1 is MNHEY and CDR2 is SMNVEV in the germline V gene (reference sequence). V dropped 5 bases and J dropped 7 bases, with 12 bases sitting between them. The CDR3 runs to 14 residues. The CDR3 DNA is TGTGCCAGCAGTCCCATGGGGCAAAATTCACCCCTCCACTTT. Its translation is CASSPMGQNSPLHF.